This T cell receptor beta chain was retrieved from a study of T cell responses to AZD1222 COVID-19 vaccine. General study results and limits: Unmutated variant regions are reportedly the target of nearly half of TCRs that are spike-specific. Spike-spanning, vaccine-associated CD4 TCRs were dominant at 160-218 and 743-854. Baseline antibody screening turned up just a handful of seropositive AZD1222 recipients. Repertoire sampling was restricted to post-peak T cell response timepoints.

There are 13 residues in the CDR3. V shed 5 bases, J shed 11 bases, and the junction held 9 bases outside the gene matches. The V gene's germline CDR1 is MNHEY and CDR2 SVGEGT. A word on this clone: The antigen is undetermined.

Using immunoSEQ multiplex PCR, the repertoire was profiled, and TCRdb retains in-frame clones only, with some absent. Here the sample spans some 200,000 clones, roughly 91% being singletons. The clonotype originates from an adult in good health. This rearrangement joins TRBV6-2 or TRBV6-3 to TRBJ1-1; 9 bases fit TRBD1. The source was peripheral blood, collected on day 0 of MenACWY control vaccination. CDR3 coding DNA: TGTGCCAGCAGTCCCAACCGGGACAGGGTTGCTTTCTTT. It yields the protein CASSPNRDRVAFF.